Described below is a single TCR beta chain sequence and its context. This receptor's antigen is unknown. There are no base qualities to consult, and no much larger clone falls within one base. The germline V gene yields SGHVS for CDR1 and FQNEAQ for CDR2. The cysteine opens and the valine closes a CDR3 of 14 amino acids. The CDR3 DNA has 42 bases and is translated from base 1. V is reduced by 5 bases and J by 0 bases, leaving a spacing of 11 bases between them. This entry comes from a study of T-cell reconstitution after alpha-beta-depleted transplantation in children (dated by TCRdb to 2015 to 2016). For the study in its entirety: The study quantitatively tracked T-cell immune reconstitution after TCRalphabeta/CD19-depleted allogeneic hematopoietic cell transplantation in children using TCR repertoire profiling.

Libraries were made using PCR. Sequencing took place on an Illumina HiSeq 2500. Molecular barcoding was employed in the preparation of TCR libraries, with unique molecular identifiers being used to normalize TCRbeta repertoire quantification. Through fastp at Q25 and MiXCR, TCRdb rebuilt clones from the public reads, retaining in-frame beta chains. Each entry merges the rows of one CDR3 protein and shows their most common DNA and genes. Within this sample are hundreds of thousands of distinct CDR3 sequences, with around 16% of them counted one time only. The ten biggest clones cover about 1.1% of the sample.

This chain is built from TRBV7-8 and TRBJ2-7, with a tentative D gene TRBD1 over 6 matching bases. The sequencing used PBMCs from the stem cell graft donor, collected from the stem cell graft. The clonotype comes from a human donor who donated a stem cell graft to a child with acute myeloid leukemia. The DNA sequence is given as TGTGCCAGCAGCCACTGGACAGACTCCTACGAGCAGTACGTC. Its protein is CASSHWTDSYEQYV.